This T cell receptor beta chain was found in a study of cytotoxic CD8 clonotypes in ibrutinib-treated CLL. The CDR3 totals 15 residues. Germline lookup yields CDR1 SGHTA and CDR2 FQGNSA. The V segment lost 5 bases and the J segment 5 bases; nucleotides outside the gene matches: 9. Method: immunoSEQ multiplex PCR; TCRdb's copy keeps in-frame clones and lacks some. Of some 130,000 clones in the sample, approximately 90% are singletons; the top ten hold about 10%. This receptor was obtained from a human donor with chronic lymphocytic leukemia. Specimen: PBMCs, collected after 12 months of ibrutinib treatment. The gene calls are TRBV7-2 and TRBJ2-7; 10 nucleotides agree with TRBD2. In DNA, the CDR3 is TGTGCCAGCAGCCCGTGGGCTAGCGGGAGCCACGAGCAGTACTTC. It translates to CASSPWASGSHEQYF.